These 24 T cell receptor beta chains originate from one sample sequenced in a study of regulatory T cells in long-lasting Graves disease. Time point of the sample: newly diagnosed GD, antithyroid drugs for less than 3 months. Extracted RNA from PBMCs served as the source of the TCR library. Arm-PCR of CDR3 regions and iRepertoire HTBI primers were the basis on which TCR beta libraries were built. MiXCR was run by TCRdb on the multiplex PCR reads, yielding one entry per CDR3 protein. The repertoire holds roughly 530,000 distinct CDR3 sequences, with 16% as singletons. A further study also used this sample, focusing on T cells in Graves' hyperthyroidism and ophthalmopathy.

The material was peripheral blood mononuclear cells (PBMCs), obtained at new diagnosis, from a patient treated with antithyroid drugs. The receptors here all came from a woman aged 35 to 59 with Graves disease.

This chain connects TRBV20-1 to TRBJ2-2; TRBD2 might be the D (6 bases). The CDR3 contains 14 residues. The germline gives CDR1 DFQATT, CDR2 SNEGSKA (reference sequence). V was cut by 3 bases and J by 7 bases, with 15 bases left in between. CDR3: CSASGTFAVGELFF. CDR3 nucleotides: TGCAGTGCTAGTGGGACTTTCGCGGTCGGGGAGCTGTTTTTT.

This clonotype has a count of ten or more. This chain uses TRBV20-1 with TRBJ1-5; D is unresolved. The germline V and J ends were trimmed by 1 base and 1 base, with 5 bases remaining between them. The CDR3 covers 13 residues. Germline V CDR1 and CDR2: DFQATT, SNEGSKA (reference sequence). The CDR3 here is CSARGDSNQPQHF. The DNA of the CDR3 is TGCAGTGCTAGAGGCGACAGCAATCAGCCCCAGCATTTT.

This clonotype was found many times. CDR3 nucleotide sequence: TGCAGCGCTACTCTACCGGGACAACCCTACGAGCAGTACTTC. Amino acid sequence: CSATLPGQPYEQYF. V usage is TRBV29-1 and J usage is TRBJ2-7; a possible D gene is TRBD1 (6 bases). This CDR3 has 14 amino acids. Per germline, CDR1 SQVTM and CDR2 ANQGSEA. V lost 7 bases and J lost 2, with 18 bases in between.

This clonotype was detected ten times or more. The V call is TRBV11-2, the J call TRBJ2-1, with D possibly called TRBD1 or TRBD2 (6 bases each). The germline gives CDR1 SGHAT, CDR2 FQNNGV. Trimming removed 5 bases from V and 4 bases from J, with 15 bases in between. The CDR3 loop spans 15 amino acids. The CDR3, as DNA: TGTGCCAGCAGCGTAGGGCCGGGGGCTTACAATGAGCAGTTCTTC. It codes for CASSVGPGAYNEQFF.

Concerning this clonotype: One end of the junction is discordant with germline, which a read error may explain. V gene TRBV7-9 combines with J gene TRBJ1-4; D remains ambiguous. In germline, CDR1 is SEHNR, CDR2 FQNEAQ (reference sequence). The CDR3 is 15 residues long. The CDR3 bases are TGTGCCAGCAGCTGGTCCTCGGGCGACAATGAAAGACTGTTTTTT. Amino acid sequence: CASSWSSGDNERLFF.

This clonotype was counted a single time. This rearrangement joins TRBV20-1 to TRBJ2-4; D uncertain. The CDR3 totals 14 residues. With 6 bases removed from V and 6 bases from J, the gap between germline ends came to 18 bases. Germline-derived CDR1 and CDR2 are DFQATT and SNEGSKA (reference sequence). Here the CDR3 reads CSAGSVGVGNIQYF. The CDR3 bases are TGCAGTGCGGGCTCCGTTGGGGTGGGAAACATTCAGTACTTC.

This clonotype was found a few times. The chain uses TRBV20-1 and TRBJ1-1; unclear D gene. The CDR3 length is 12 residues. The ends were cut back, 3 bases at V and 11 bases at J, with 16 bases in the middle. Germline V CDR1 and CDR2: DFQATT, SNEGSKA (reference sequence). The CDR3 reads CSASAPGYSAFF. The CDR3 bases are TGCAGTGCTAGCGCGCCAGGCTACTCGGCTTTCTTT.

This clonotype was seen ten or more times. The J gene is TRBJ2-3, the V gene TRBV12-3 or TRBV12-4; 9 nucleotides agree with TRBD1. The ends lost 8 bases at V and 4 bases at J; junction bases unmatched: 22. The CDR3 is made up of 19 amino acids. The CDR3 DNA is TGTGCCAGCCACCCCGGGACAGGGAGGGGGCCGAACACGGCAGATACGCAGTATTTT. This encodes CASHPGTGRGPNTADTQYF.

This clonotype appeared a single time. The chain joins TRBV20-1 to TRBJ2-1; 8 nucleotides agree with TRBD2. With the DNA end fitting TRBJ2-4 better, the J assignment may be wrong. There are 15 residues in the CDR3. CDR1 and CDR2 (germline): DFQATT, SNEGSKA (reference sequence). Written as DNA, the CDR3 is TGCAGTGCTAGGGGCCCAGGAAGCGGGGGTTACATTCAGTACTTC. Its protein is CSARGPGSGGYIQYF.

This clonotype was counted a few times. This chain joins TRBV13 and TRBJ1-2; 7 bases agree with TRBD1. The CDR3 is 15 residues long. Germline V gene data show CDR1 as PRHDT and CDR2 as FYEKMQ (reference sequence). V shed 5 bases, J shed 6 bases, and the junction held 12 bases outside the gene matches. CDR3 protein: CASSKLTGHFNGYTF. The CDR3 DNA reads TGTGCCAGCAGCAAGCTGACAGGGCATTTTAATGGCTACACCTTC.

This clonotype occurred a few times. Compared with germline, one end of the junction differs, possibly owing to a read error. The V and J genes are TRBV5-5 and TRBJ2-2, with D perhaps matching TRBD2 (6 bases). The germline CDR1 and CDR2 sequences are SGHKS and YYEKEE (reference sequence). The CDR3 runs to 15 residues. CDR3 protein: CASSYGTAKTGELFF. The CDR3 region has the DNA TGTGCCAGCAGCTACGGGACTGCGAAAACCGGGGAGCTGTTTTTT.

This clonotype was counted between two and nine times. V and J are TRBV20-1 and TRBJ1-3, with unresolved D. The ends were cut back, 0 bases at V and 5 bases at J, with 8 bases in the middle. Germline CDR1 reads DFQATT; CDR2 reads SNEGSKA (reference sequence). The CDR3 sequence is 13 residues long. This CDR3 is CSARDPRRNTIYF. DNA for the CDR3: TGCAGTGCTAGAGATCCTAGGAGAAACACCATATATTTT.

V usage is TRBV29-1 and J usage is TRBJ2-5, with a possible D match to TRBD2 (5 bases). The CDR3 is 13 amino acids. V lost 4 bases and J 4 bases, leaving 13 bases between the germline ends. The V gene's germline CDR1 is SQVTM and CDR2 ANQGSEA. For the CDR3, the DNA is TGCAGCGTTGGCCAGGCAGGAGGAGAGACCCAGTACTTC. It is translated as CSVGQAGGETQYF.

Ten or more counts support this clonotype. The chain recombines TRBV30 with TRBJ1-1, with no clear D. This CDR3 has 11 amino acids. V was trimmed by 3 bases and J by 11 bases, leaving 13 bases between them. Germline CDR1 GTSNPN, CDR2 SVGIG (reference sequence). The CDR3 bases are TGTGCCTGGAGCGTCTATGAGTTCGCTTTCTTT. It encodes CAWSVYEFAFF.

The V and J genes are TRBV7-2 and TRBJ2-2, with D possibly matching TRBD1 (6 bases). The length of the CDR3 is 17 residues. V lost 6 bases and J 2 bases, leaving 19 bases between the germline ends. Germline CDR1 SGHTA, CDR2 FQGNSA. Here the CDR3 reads CASRAGTRLRNTGELFF. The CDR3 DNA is TGTGCCAGCAGAGCCGGGACAAGACTCCGAAACACCGGGGAGCTGTTTTTT.

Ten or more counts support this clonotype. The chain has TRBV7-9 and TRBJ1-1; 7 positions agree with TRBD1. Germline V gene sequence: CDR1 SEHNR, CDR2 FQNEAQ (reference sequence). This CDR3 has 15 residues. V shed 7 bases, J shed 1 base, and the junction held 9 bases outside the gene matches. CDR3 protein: CASNSQGQQNTEAFF. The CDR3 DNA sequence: TGTGCCAGCAACTCGCAGGGACAGCAGAACACTGAAGCTTTCTTT.

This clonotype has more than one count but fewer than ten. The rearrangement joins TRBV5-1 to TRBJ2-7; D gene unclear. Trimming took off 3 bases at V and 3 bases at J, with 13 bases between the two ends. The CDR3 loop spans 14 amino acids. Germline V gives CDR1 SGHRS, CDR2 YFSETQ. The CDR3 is CASSYRTADYEQYF. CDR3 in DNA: TGCGCCAGCAGCTACCGAACGGCCGACTACGAGCAGTACTTC.

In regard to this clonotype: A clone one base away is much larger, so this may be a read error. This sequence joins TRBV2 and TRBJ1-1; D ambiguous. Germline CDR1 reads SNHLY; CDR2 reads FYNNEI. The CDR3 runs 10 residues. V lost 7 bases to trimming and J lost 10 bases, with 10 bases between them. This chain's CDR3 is CASTSGRAFF. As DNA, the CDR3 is TGTGCCAGCACTTCGGGGAGAGCTTTCTTT.

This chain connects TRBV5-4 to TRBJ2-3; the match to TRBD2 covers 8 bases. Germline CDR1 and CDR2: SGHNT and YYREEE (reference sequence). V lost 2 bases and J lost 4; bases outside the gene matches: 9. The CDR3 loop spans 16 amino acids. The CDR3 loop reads CASSLKLAASADTQYF. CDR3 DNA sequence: TGTGCCAGCAGCTTAAAACTAGCGGCTAGCGCAGATACGCAGTATTTT.

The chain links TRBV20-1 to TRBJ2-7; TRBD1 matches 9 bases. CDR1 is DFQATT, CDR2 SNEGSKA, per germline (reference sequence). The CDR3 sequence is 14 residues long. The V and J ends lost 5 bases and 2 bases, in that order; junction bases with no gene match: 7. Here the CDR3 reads CSAAPGQGTYEQYF. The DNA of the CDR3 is TGCAGTGCTGCCCCGGGACAGGGAACCTACGAGCAGTACTTC.

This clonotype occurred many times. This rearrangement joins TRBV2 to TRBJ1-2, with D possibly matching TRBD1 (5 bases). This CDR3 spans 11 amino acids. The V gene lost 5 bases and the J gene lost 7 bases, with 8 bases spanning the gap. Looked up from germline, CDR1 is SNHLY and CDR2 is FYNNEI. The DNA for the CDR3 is TGTGCCAGCAGTCCGACAGCTGGCTACACCTTC. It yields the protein CASSPTAGYTF.

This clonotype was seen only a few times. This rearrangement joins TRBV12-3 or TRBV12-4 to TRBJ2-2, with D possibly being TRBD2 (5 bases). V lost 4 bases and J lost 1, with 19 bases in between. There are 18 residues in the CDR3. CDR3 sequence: CASSSSPGAEENTGELFF. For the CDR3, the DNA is TGTGCCAGCAGTTCGTCCCCAGGCGCGGAGGAGAACACCGGGGAGCTGTTTTTT.

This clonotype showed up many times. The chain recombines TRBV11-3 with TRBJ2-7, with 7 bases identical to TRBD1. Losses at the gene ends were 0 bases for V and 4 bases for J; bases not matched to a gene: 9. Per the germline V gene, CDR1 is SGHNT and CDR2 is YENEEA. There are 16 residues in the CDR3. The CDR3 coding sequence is TGTGCCAGCAGCTTAGATCTGAGGGGGCGCAAATACGAGCAGTACTTC. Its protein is CASSLDLRGRKYEQYF.

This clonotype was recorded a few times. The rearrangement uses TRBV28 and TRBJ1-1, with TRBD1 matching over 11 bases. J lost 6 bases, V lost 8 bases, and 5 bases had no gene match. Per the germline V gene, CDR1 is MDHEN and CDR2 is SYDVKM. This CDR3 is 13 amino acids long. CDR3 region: CASGTGGSSEAFF. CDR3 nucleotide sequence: TGTGCCAGCGGGACAGGGGGATCCTCTGAAGCTTTCTTT. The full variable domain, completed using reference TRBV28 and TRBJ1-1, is DVKVTQSSRYLVKRTGEKVFLECVQDMDHENMFWYRQDPGLGLRLIYFSYDVKMKEKGDIPEGYSVSREKKERFSLILESASTNQTSMYLCASGTGGSSEAFFGQGTRLTVV.